This is a list of T cell receptor beta chains from one sample in a study of response to subunit inactivated influenza vaccine. TCRdb redid the calling of the RT-PCR reads with MiXCR, one entry per CDR3 protein. Of over 400,000 distinct CDR3 sequences in the sample, approximately 11% were seen once. The sequencing used PBMCs from blood, collected 40 to 50 days after vaccination. The receptors here all came from a man between 45 and 60 years old who received an inactivated influenza vaccine. CDR3s include the opening cysteine and the closing phenylalanine or tryptophan. The D gene is left open where the match is weak. Size is omitted from some rows. Given values are once, few, many or a class for expanded clones.

v_call: TRBV28; j_call: TRBJ2-2; d_call: TRBD2; clone_size: -; cdr3_nt: TGTGCCAGCAGTTGGAGACTAGCGGGAGGGGCCGGGGAGCTGTTTTTT; cdr3_aa: CASSWRLAGGAGELFF
v_call: TRBV5-1; j_call: TRBJ2-1; d_call: -; clone_size: -; cdr3_nt: TGCGCCAGCAGATCGGGGTACAATGAGCAGTTCTTC; cdr3_aa: CASRSGYNEQFF
v_call: TRBV4-2; j_call: TRBJ2-5; d_call: -; clone_size: -; cdr3_nt: TGTGCCAGCAGCCCCACGCCTGGTACGCTCCAAGAGACCCAGTACTTC; cdr3_aa: CASSPTPGTLQETQYF
v_call: TRBV29-1; j_call: TRBJ1-1; d_call: -; clone_size: many; cdr3_nt: TGCAGCGTATTGGACAGCATGAACACTGAAGCTTTCTTT; cdr3_aa: CSVLDSMNTEAFF
v_call: TRBV7-7; j_call: TRBJ2-1; d_call: TRBD2; clone_size: -; cdr3_nt: TGTGCTAGCAGCTTTGGACTAGCGGCAGTCAATGAGCAGTTCTTC; cdr3_aa: CASSFGLAAVNEQFF
v_call: TRBV4-2; j_call: TRBJ1-1; d_call: -; clone_size: -; cdr3_nt: TGTGCCAGCAGCCAAGAGGCCCGGGTTGGAGAAGCTTTCTTT; cdr3_aa: CASSQEARVGEAFF
v_call: TRBV28; j_call: TRBJ2-6; d_call: -; clone_size: few; cdr3_nt: TGTGCCAGCAAAACGGAGGGGCGCTCTGGGGCCAACGTCCTGACTTTC; cdr3_aa: CASKTEGRSGANVLTF
v_call: TRBV11-1; j_call: TRBJ2-5; d_call: -; clone_size: few; cdr3_nt: TGTGCCAGCAGCCCCTTAATCTACTTTAGCCTACCTGGAGAAGAGACCCAGTACTTC; cdr3_aa: CASSPLIYFSLPGEETQYF
v_call: TRBV20-1; j_call: TRBJ2-3; d_call: TRBD2; clone_size: many; cdr3_nt: TGCAGTGCTAGTAGGGGACTAGCACGGGCAGATACGCAGTATTTT; cdr3_aa: CSASRGLARADTQYF
v_call: TRBV12-3/TRBV12-4; j_call: TRBJ2-2; d_call: TRBD1; clone_size: many; cdr3_nt: TGTGCCAGCAGTTTCGACAGGGCCGGGGAGCTGTTTTTT; cdr3_aa: CASSFDRAGELFF
v_call: TRBV5-6; j_call: TRBJ2-3; d_call: -; clone_size: -; cdr3_nt: TGTGCCAGCAGCTTGGACTCTACCGCCGGTCCAGATACGCAGTATTTT; cdr3_aa: CASSLDSTAGPDTQYF
v_call: TRBV27; j_call: TRBJ2-7; d_call: -; clone_size: many; cdr3_nt: TGTGCCAGTCGGTCAATCCAGATTCCCTACGAGCAGTACTTC; cdr3_aa: CASRSIQIPYEQYF
v_call: TRBV24-1; j_call: TRBJ2-7; d_call: -; clone_size: few; cdr3_nt: TGTGCCGGGGGTTGTGTGAGTTGGGCCGAGCAGTACTTC; cdr3_aa: CAGGCVSWAEQYF
v_call: TRBV14; j_call: TRBJ1-2; d_call: -; clone_size: few; cdr3_nt: TGTGCCAGCAGCCAAGATCGGTTCGGAGCAGGGATCTATGGCTACACCTTC; cdr3_aa: CASSQDRFGAGIYGYTF
v_call: TRBV11-2; j_call: TRBJ2-1; d_call: TRBD2; clone_size: few; cdr3_nt: TGTGCCAGCAGCTTAAAGGAGGTGGTCCTAGCGGGGTACAATGAGCAGTTCTTC; cdr3_aa: CASSLKEVVLAGYNEQFF
v_call: TRBV12-3/TRBV12-4; j_call: TRBJ2-7; d_call: -; clone_size: few; cdr3_nt: TGTGCCAGCAGTTTAATCCAGGGGGGCTACGAGCAGTACTTC; cdr3_aa: CASSLIQGGYEQYF
v_call: TRBV5-6; j_call: TRBJ1-5; d_call: -; clone_size: -; cdr3_nt: TGTGCCAGGGGCTTGGGGCTCGGGCAGCCCCAGCATTTT; cdr3_aa: CARGLGLGQPQHF
v_call: TRBV6-1; j_call: TRBJ2-5; d_call: -; clone_size: -; cdr3_nt: TGTGCCAGCAGTAAGGGACGGGAAATCCAAGAGACCCAGTACTTC; cdr3_aa: CASSKGREIQETQYF
v_call: TRBV18; j_call: TRBJ2-3; d_call: -; clone_size: -; cdr3_nt: TGTGCCAGCTCACCTGCTGGGGGAGCTAGGGGCACAGATACGCAGTATTTT; cdr3_aa: CASSPAGGARGTDTQYF
v_call: TRBV6-2/TRBV6-3; j_call: TRBJ2-7; d_call: TRBD2; clone_size: few; cdr3_nt: TGTGCCAGCAGCCAACGGACTAGCGGGGGCGAGCAGTACTTC; cdr3_aa: CASSQRTSGGEQYF
v_call: TRBV10-2; j_call: TRBJ2-3; d_call: -; clone_size: -; cdr3_nt: TGCGCCAGCAGTGAGTCGGGGAAAGGGTCAGATACGCAGTATTTT; cdr3_aa: CASSESGKGSDTQYF
v_call: TRBV7-2; j_call: TRBJ2-5; d_call: TRBD1; clone_size: -; cdr3_nt: TGTGCCAGCAGCTTAGGGGCAGGGGGCGATTGGGAGACCCAGTACTTC; cdr3_aa: CASSLGAGGDWETQYF
v_call: TRBV29-1; j_call: TRBJ1-2; d_call: -; clone_size: few; cdr3_nt: TGCAGCGTTGCCGGGACCTATGGCTACACCTTC; cdr3_aa: CSVAGTYGYTF
v_call: TRBV5-5; j_call: TRBJ2-1; d_call: TRBD2; clone_size: many; cdr3_nt: TGTGCCAGCAGCGCACTGGGACTAGCGGCGGAGAATGAGCAGTTCTTC; cdr3_aa: CASSALGLAAENEQFF
v_call: TRBV7-2; j_call: TRBJ2-1; d_call: TRBD2; clone_size: few; cdr3_nt: TGTGCCAGCAGCTCGTGGGGGACTAACTCCTACAATGAGCAGTTCTTC; cdr3_aa: CASSSWGTNSYNEQFF
v_call: TRBV7-8; j_call: TRBJ2-1; d_call: TRBD1; clone_size: -; cdr3_nt: TGTGCCAGCAGCCTGTTCCCGGGACAGGGGGCAAATGAGCAGTTCTTC; cdr3_aa: CASSLFPGQGANEQFF
v_call: TRBV5-1; j_call: TRBJ1-1; d_call: -; clone_size: few; cdr3_nt: TGCGCCAGCAGCTTGGGGGCAGTGAGGAACACTGAAGCTTTCTTT; cdr3_aa: CASSLGAVRNTEAFF
v_call: TRBV6-1; j_call: TRBJ2-7; d_call: TRBD1; clone_size: -; cdr3_nt: TGTGCCAGCACCCGGGGGCAGGGGGCTTACGAGCAGTACTTC; cdr3_aa: CASTRGQGAYEQYF
v_call: TRBV29-1; j_call: TRBJ2-5; d_call: -; clone_size: few; cdr3_nt: TGCAGCGTTGCGTCTGGGGGGAATCAAGAGACCCAGTACTTC; cdr3_aa: CSVASGGNQETQYF
v_call: TRBV11-1; j_call: TRBJ2-2; d_call: TRBD2; clone_size: few; cdr3_nt: TGTGCCAGCAGCTTGCGGCTGGCGCAGCGGGAGACCACCGGGGAGCTGTTTTTT; cdr3_aa: CASSLRLAQRETTGELFF
v_call: TRBV10-3; j_call: TRBJ2-7; d_call: TRBD2; clone_size: many; cdr3_nt: TGTGCCATCAGTGCCGGGACTAGCTCCTACGAGCAGTACTTC; cdr3_aa: CAISAGTSSYEQYF
v_call: TRBV10-3; j_call: TRBJ2-2; d_call: -; clone_size: -; cdr3_nt: TGTGCCATCAGGGCATTTGGCGGAGGGTATGGCACCGGGGAGCTGTTTTTT; cdr3_aa: CAIRAFGGGYGTGELFF
v_call: TRBV29-1; j_call: TRBJ2-4; d_call: TRBD1; clone_size: few; cdr3_nt: TGCAGCGCAAACAGGGGAGCGAACATTCAGTACTTC; cdr3_aa: CSANRGANIQYF
v_call: TRBV5-6; j_call: TRBJ2-2; d_call: -; clone_size: few; cdr3_nt: TGTGCCAGCACTCGGCTTGGGGAGGACACCGGGGAGCTGTTTTTT; cdr3_aa: CASTRLGEDTGELFF
v_call: TRBV20-1; j_call: TRBJ2-4; d_call: -; clone_size: few; cdr3_nt: TGCAGTGCTAATCGCGGGTACTTAGCCAAAAACATTCAGTACTTC; cdr3_aa: CSANRGYLAKNIQYF
v_call: TRBV5-1; j_call: TRBJ2-1; d_call: TRBD2; clone_size: -; cdr3_nt: TGCGCCAGCAGCCTTCGAGTCGGGGGGGCTAAAAATGAGCAGTTCTTC; cdr3_aa: CASSLRVGGAKNEQFF
v_call: TRBV7-2; j_call: TRBJ2-7; d_call: -; clone_size: -; cdr3_nt: TGTGCCAGCAGCTTAGACGTCGGACCCTACGAGCAGTACTTC; cdr3_aa: CASSLDVGPYEQYF
v_call: TRBV6-5; j_call: TRBJ2-1; d_call: -; clone_size: many; cdr3_nt: TGTGCCAGCAGTTACTCCGGGCTGGGGGTAGCGGATTACAATGAGCAGTTCTTC; cdr3_aa: CASSYSGLGVADYNEQFF
v_call: TRBV29-1; j_call: TRBJ2-7; d_call: -; clone_size: -; cdr3_nt: TGCAGCGTCCAGACAGGCTACGAGCAGTACTTC; cdr3_aa: CSVQTGYEQYF